The clone carrying this T cell receptor beta chain was seen repeatedly, ten times or more. Antigen unknown. These data belong to a study of early T cells in non-severe SARS-CoV-2 infection. Study conclusions and caveats: VDJdb matching favored anti-spike CD8 responses, missing private and CD4 specificities.

Unique molecular identifiers were added to individual cDNA molecules. TCRdb passed the 5' RACE reads through MiXCR, listing each CDR3 protein once. The sample yields about 17,000 distinct CDR3 sequences, 5% to 6% seen once. The sequence came from an adult who was a healthcare worker with PCR-confirmed SARS-CoV-2 infection or an uninfected control (not recorded which). The source material was whole blood, sampled at baseline.

The CDR3 here is CASSDNGGEYNEQFF. The CDR3 DNA reads as TGCGCCAGCAGTGACAACGGGGGCGAGTACAATGAGCAGTTCTTC. The chain links TRBV10-1 to TRBJ2-1; the D call may be TRBD1 or TRBD2 (6 bases each). Trimming cost V 3 bases and J 4 bases, with 13 bases left between them. The CDR3 spans 15 residues. Germline loops: CDR1 WNHNN, CDR2 SYGVQD (reference sequence).